This T cell receptor (beta chain) appears in the sequencing data of a study of blood T cell repertoires in COVID-19. Across the study: COVID-19 samples from acute and convalescent phases originated in the United States, Italy and Spain. T cells, B-cell-depleted T cells, or PBMCs supplied cDNA or gDNA.

The CDR3 runs to 18 residues. The germline V gene has CDR1 SGHTA and CDR2 FQGNSA. Deletions cut 2 bases from V and 0 bases from J, with 17 bases between. Per the study methods: Reference gene primer amplification yielded estimated nucleated cell counts. Method: immunoSEQ multiplex PCR; TCRdb's copy keeps in-frame clones and lacks some. V, J and clone size were drawn from that table, and D and trimming were deduced from the DNA. The profile shows approximately 260,000 clones, around 86% of them singletons. What was sequenced was peripheral blood. The receptor comes from a woman between 55 and 75 years old with active or convalescent COVID-19. The chain has TRBV7-2 and TRBJ2-1; tentatively, D is TRBD2 (7 bases). The CDR3 DNA reads as TGTGCCAGCAGCTTAAAGGGGGGGCCACTGAGCTCCTACAATGAGCAGTTCTTC. Translated: CASSLKGGPLSSYNEQFF. The full variable domain, completed using reference TRBV7-2 and TRBJ2-1, is GAGVSQSPSNKVTEKGKDVELRCDPISGHTALYWYRQSLGQGLEFLIYFQGNSAPDKSGLPSDRFSAERTGGSVSTLTIQRTQQEDSAVYLCASSLKGGPLSSYNEQFFGPGTRLTVL.